Sequencing of this T cell receptor beta chain was carried out in a study of blood T cell repertoires in COVID-19. Study in general: PBMCs, B-cell-depleted T cells, or T cells were the source of the cDNA or gDNA that made up the material.

In the source study's methods: Estimation of nucleated cell counts was performed using reference gene primer amplification. Profiled with immunoSEQ multiplex PCR; TCRdb holds only in-frame clones, not every one. That table gives V, J and clone size, and the DNA gave D and trimming. The table lists 180,000 or so clones, roughly four fifths of them singletons, with approximately 10% in the top ten. Grouping used clinical history reported by participants in a survey and questionnaire. Among Cohort 3 donors, those recovered had two negative PCRs, clearance, or symptom resolution. This receptor was taken from a man in his fifties who had recovered from COVID-19. The sample consisted of PBMCs or T cells enriched from blood (not recorded which).

CDR3 sequence (DNA): TGTGCCAGCGCCACAGGGGGCGCTTCGTTCGAGCAGTACTTC. Amino acid sequence: CASATGGASFEQYF. The gene calls are TRBV6-5 and TRBJ2-7; 9 nucleotides line up with TRBD1. J lost 6 bases, V lost 8 bases, and 11 bases had no gene match. The germline V gene has CDR1 MNHEY and CDR2 SVGAGI. The CDR3 covers 14 residues.